Following are 5 T cell receptor beta chains from one sample sequenced in a study of T-cell reconstitution after alpha-beta-depleted transplantation in children. TCRbeta library construction was performed incorporating unique molecular identifiers. TCRdb ran MiXCR on the PCR reads and lists one entry per CDR3 protein. The repertoire has hundreds of thousands of distinct CDR3 sequences, roughly a tenth of them found once; the top ten carry 28%. This specimen was PBMCs, taken before TCRalphabeta/CD19-depleted stem cell transplant. These TCRs come from a child under two years old with acute myeloid leukemia, due to receive a stem cell transplant.

This clonotype was seen ten or more times. The chain combines TRBV7-8 with TRBJ1-5, with D maybe TRBD1 (5 bases). Trimming shortened V by 5 bases and J by 5 bases, and 19 bases separated the two germline ends. CDR1 and CDR2 from the germline V gene are SGHVS and FQNEAQ. The CDR3 is 16 amino acids. The CDR3 DNA follows: TGTGCCAGCAGCCCCGGATGGGGGGGAGAGGATCAGCCCCAGCATTTT. It is translated as CASSPGWGGEDQPQHF.

This clonotype was picked up many times. The chain recombines TRBV25-1 with TRBJ1-1, with D tentatively TRBD1 (6 bases). CDR1 is MGHDK, CDR2 SYGVNS, per germline. Trimming took off 1 base at V and 0 bases at J, with 6 bases between the two ends. This CDR3 has 14 residues. CDR3 amino acids: CASSEWDMNTEAFF. The CDR3 nucleotides read TGTGCCAGCAGTGAATGGGACATGAACACTGAAGCTTTCTTT.

The chain has TRBV28 and TRBJ1-4; D gene unclear. V dropped 6 bases and J dropped 2 bases, with 4 bases sitting between them. Germline V gene data show CDR1 as MDHEN and CDR2 as SYDVKM. The CDR3 length is 12 residues. The CDR3 DNA reads TGTGCCAGCAGAATGACTAATGAAAAACTGTTTTTT. Translation gives CASRMTNEKLFF.

This clonotype was counted ten times or more. V is TRBV28 and J is TRBJ1-5; D call uncertain. The CDR3 is made up of 15 amino acids. V shed 3 bases and J shed 3 bases, with 12 bases lying between them. Germline-derived CDR1 and CDR2 are MDHEN and SYDVKM. CDR3: CASSFQVRYNQPQHF. CDR3 in DNA: TGTGCCAGCAGTTTCCAGGTTCGGTACAATCAGCCCCAGCATTTT.

This clonotype has only a few counts. The J gene is TRBJ2-1, the V gene TRBV10-3, with D hard to call. Trimming stripped 6 bases from V and 4 bases from J, with 16 bases between. Looked up from germline, CDR1 is ENHRY and CDR2 is SYGVKD. This CDR3 is 15 amino acids long. CDR3 amino acids: CAISPDGLPYNEQFF. Here the CDR3 DNA reads TGTGCCATCAGCCCTGACGGCCTCCCTTACAATGAGCAGTTCTTC.